This T cell receptor beta chain appears in the sequencing data of a study of OX40 agonist ivuxolimab in advanced cancers. Across the study: Patients took ivuxolimab, an agonistic anti-OX40 (CD134) antibody. Two patients with cutaneous melanoma and one with hepatocellular carcinoma, three in total, showed partial responses. Of mixed ages from about 20 to 85 and averaging 60 years, the group was around 78% male. Study conclusions and caveats: Expanded clones belonging to CD8+ T cells outnumbered, on average, those of CD4+.

Notes on this clone: Its target is unknown.

V was clipped by 1 base and J by 2 bases, with 9 bases between them. Germline V gives CDR1 SGDLS, CDR2 YYNGEE. The CDR3 has 14 residues. Clones were read by immunoSEQ multiplex PCR, and TCRdb kept only the in-frame ones, dropping some. Here the sample spans some 47,000 clones, more than 65% being singletons. The clonotype originates from an adult with an advanced solid tumor such as melanoma, head and neck, liver or kidney cancer. V and J are TRBV9 and TRBJ1-2; D is unresolved. Specimen: CD4+ or CD8+ T cells sorted from blood, collected in a trial of the OX40 agonist ivuxolimab. CDR3 nucleotides: TGTGCCAGCAGCGTACCTAATTCCAACTATGGCTACACCTTC. This encodes CASSVPNSNYGYTF.